This T cell receptor beta chain was obtained from a study of T cell repertoires in cytomegalovirus infection. About the research overall: Public signatures in TCR beta pointed to CMV infection and matching HLA type. Overall study results and limits: Summed public TCR beta family frequency identified CMV carriers bearing the relevant HLA.

V shed 2 bases and J 4 bases; nucleotides not matched to a gene: 11. The CDR3 loop spans 19 amino acids. Germline CDR1 MNHEY, CDR2 SVGEGT. This clonotype was picked up a small number of times. As yet, its antigen is unknown. Each CDR3 protein gets one entry after TCRdb re-called the reads with MiXCR. Of about 600,000 distinct CDR3 sequences in the sample, roughly 26% were seen once. V gene TRBV6-2 or TRBV6-3 combines with J gene TRBJ1-6; 10 nucleotides match TRBD1. The TCR originated in a human donor in good health (CMV status not recorded). Some clones in this sample may be carry-over from other donors' samples. Sequencing was carried out using CD8+ T cells from PBMCs. The CDR3 coding sequence is TGTGCCAGCAGTTACCAGACAGGGGGCGAGACTATTTATAATTCACCCCTCCACTTT. It specifies CASSYQTGGETIYNSPLHF.